What follows describes a single T cell receptor beta chain. Antigen: not known. These data are taken from a study of T cell repertoires in cytomegalovirus infection. Germline CDR1 SGHTA, CDR2 FQGNSA. The V end was cut by 8 bases, the J end by 6 bases, with 13 bases between. CDR3 length equals 12 residues. TCRdb fed the reads into MiXCR, producing one record per CDR3 protein. The data show fewer than 850,000 distinct CDR3 sequences, 29% seen once. This rearrangement joins TRBV7-2 to TRBJ1-2, with a possible D match to TRBD1 (5 bases). The sample in question was cultured CD8+ T cells from PBMCs, obtained from culture after CMV antigen stimulation. The clonotype comes from a human donor in good health (CMV status not recorded). Some clones in this sample may be carry-over from other donors' samples. The CDR3 reads CASRWGGNGYTF. The DNA of the CDR3 is TGTGCCAGCCGCTGGGGGGGGAATGGCTACACCTTC.